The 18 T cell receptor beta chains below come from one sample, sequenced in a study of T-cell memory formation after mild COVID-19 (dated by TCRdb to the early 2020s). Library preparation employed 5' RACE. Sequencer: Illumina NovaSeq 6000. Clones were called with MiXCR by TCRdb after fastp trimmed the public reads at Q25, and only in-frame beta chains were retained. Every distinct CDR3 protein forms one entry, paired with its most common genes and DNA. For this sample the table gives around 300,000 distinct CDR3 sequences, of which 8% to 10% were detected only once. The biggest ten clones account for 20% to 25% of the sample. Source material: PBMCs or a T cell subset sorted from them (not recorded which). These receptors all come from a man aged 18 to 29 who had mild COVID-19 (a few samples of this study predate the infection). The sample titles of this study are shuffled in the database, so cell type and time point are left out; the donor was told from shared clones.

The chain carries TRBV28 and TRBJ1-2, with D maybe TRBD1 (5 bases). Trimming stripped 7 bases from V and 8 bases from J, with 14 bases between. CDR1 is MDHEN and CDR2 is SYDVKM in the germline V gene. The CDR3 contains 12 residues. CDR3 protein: CASTLWGSGYTF. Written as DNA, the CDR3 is TGTGCCAGCACCCTCTGGGGGTCCGGCTACACCTTC.

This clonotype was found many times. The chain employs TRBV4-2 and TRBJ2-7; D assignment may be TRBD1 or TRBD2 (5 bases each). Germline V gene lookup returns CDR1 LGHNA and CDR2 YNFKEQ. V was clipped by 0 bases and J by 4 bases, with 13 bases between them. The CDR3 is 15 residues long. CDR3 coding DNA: TGTGCCAGCAGCCAAGACGTGAGGGGCCCGTACGAGCAGTACTTC. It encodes CASSQDVRGPYEQYF.

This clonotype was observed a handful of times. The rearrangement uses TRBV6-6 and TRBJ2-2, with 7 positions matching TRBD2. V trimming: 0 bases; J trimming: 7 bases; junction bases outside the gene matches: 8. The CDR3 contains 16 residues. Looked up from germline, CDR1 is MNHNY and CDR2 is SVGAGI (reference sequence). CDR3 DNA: TGTGCCAGCAGTTACTCATCGAGCGGGGTTAGCGGGGAGCTGTTTTTT. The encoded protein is CASSYSSSGVSGELFF.

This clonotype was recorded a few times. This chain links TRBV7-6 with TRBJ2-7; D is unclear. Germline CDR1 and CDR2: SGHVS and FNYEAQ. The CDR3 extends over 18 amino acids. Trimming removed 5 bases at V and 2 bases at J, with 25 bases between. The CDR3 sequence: CASSQTPSTRHNTYEQYF. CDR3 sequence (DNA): TGTGCCAGCAGCCAGACCCCCTCAACCCGCCACAATACCTACGAGCAGTACTTC.

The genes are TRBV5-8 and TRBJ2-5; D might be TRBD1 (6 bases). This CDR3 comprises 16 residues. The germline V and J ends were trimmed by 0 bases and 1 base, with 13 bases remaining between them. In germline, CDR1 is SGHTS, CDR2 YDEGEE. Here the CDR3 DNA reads TGTGCCAGCAGCTTGGCCGTACAGGGAACCCAAGAGACCCAGTACTTC. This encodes CASSLAVQGTQETQYF. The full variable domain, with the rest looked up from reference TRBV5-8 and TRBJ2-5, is EAGVTQSPTHLIKTRGQQATLRCSPISGHTSVYWYQQALGLGLQFLLWYDEGEERNRGNFPPRFSGRQFPNYSSELNVNALELEDSALYLCASSLAVQGTQETQYFGPGTRLLVL.

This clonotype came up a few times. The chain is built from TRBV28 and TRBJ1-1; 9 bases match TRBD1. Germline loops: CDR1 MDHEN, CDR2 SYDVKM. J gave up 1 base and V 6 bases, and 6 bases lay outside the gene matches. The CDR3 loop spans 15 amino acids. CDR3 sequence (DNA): TGTGCCAGCAGCTCCCACAGGGGGCGGAACACTGAAGCTTTCTTT. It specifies CASSSHRGRNTEAFF.

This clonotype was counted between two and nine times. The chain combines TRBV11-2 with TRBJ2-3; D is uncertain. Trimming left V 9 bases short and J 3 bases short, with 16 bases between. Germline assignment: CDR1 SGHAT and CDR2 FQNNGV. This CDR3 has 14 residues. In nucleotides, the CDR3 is TGTGCCAGTAAAAAGAAAGGTTTGACAGATACGCAGTATTTT. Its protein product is CASKKKGLTDTQYF.

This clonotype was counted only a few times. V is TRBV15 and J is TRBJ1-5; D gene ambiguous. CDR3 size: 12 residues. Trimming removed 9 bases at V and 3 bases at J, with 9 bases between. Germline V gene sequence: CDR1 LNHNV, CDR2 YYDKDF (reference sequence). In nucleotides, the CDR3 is TGTGCCACATCACCGTACAATCAGCCCCAGCATTTT. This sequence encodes CATSPYNQPQHF. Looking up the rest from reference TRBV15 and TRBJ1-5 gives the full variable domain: DAMVIQNPRYQVTQFGKPVTLSCSQTLNHNVMYWYQQKSSQAPKLLFHYYDKDFNNEADTPDNFQSRRPNTSFCFLDIRSPGLGDTAMYLCATSPYNQPQHFGDGTRLSIL.

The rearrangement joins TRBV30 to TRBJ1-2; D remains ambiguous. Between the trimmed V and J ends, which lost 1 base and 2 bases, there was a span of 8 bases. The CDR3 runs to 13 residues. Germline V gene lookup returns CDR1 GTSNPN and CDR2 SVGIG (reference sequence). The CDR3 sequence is CAWSGAGNYGYTF. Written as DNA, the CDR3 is TGTGCCTGGAGTGGCGCTGGGAACTATGGCTACACCTTC. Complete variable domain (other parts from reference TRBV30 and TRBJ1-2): SQTIHQWPATLVQPVGSPLSLECTVEGTSNPNLYWYRQAAGRGLQLLFYSVGIGQISSEVPQNLSASRPQDRQFILSSKKLLLSDSGFYLCAWSGAGNYGYTFGSGTRLTVV.

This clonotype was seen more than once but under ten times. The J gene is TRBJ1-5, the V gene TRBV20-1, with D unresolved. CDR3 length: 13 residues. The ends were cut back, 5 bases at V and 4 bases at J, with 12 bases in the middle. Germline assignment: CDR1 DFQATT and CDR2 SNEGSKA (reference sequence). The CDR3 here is CSAHGGGNQPQHF. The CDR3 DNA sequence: TGCAGTGCTCACGGCGGTGGAAATCAGCCCCAGCATTTT.

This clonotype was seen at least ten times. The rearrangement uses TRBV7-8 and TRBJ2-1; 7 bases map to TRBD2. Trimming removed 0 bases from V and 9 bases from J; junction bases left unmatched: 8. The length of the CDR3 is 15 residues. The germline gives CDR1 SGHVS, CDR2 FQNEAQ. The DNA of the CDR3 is TGTGCCAGCAGCTTAGCGTTCGGGGGGTCCACTGAGCAGTTCTTC. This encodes CASSLAFGGSTEQFF.

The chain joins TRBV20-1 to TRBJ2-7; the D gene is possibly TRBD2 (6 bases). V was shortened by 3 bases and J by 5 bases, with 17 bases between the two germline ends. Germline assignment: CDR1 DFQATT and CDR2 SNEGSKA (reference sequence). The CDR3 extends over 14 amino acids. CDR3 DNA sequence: TGCAGTGCTAGCCTCTCGCAGGGACTTCACGAGCAGTACTTC. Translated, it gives CSASLSQGLHEQYF.

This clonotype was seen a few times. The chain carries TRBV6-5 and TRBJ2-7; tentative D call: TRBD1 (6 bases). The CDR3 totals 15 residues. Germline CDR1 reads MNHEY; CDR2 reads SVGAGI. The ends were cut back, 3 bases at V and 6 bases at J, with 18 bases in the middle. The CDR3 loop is CASSYSSQGIREQYF. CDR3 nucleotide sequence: TGTGCCAGCAGTTATAGTAGTCAGGGGATTCGCGAGCAGTACTTC.

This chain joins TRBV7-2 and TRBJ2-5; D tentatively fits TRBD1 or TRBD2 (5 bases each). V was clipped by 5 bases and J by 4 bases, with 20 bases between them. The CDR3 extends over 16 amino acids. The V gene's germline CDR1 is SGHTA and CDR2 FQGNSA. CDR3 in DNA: TGTGCCAGCAGCCCGACCGGTGGGGGAGTCGGAGAGACCCAGTACTTC. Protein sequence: CASSPTGGGVGETQYF.

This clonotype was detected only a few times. The CDR3: CASPRTSGGRWDEQFF. DNA of the CDR3: TGTGCCAGCCCTAGGACTAGCGGGGGGAGGTGGGATGAGCAGTTCTTC. The genes are TRBV2 and TRBJ2-1; 14 bases map to TRBD2. The CDR3 runs 16 residues. Germline V lookup: CDR1 SNHLY, CDR2 FYNNEI. V dropped 8 bases and J dropped 8; count of bases not matched to a gene: 11.

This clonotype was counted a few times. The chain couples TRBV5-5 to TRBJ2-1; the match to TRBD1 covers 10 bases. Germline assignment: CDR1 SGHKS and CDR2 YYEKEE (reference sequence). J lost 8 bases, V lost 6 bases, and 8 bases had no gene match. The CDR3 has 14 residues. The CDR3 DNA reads TGTGCCAGCACCGTGACAGGGGGCTTCGATGAGCAGTTCTTC. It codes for CASTVTGGFDEQFF.

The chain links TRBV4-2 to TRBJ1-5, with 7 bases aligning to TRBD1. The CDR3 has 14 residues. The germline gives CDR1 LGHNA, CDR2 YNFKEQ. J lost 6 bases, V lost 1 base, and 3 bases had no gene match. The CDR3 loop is CASSQATGRQPQHF. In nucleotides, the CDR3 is TGTGCCAGCAGCCAAGCGACAGGGCGTCAGCCCCAGCATTTT.

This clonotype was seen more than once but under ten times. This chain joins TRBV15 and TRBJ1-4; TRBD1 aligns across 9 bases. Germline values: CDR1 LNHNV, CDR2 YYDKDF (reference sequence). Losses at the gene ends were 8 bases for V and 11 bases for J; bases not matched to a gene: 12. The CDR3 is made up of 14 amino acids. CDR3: CATQKGQGRGKLFF. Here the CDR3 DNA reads TGTGCCACCCAGAAGGGACAGGGCCGGGGGAAACTGTTTTTT. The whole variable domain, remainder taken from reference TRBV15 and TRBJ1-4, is DAMVIQNPRYQVTQFGKPVTLSCSQTLNHNVMYWYQQKSSQAPKLLFHYYDKDFNNEADTPDNFQSRRPNTSFCFLDIRSPGLGDTAMYLCATQKGQGRGKLFFGSGTQLSVL.